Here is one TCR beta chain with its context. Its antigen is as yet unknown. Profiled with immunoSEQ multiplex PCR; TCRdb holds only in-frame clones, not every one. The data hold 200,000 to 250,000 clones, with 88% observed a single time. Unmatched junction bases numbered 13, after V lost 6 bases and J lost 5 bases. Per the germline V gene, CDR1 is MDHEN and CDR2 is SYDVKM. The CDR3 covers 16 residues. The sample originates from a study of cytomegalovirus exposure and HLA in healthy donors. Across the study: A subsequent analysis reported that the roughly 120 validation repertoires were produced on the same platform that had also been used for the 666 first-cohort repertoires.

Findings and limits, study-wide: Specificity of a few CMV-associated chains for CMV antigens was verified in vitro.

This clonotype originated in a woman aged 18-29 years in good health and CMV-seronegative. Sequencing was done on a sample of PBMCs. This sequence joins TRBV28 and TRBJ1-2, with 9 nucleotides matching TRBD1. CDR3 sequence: CASRLDRGNSPYGYTF. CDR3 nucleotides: TGTGCCAGCAGATTGGACAGGGGAAACTCCCCGTATGGCTACACCTTC.